This is a list of T cell receptor beta chains from one sample in a study of CD8 T cells in ankylosing spondylitis. From the 5' RACE reads, TCRdb called clonotypes with MiXCR, one entry per CDR3 protein. The sample has fewer than 550,000 distinct CDR3 sequences, 5.3% seen once. Sequenced material: blood, either unsorted or a sorted T cell fraction (not recorded which). These receptors all stem from a male donor with ankylosing spondylitis. Both conserved end residues are part of each CDR3. A D gene is named only where the DNA matches it firmly. Where a row states a size, it is once, few, many or the class of an expanded clone; other rows omit it.

abundance | d_gene | j_gene | v_gene | CDR3nt | CDR3aa
many | TRBD2 | TRBJ2-3 | TRBV20-1 | TGCAGTGCTAGAATCGCGGGAGCCCCGGGTACGCAGTATTTT | CSARIAGAPGTQYF
many | . | TRBJ2-1 | TRBV11-2 | TGTGCCAGCAGCCCCTCCTTGGACAATGAGCAGTTCTTC | CASSPSLDNEQFF
many | TRBD1 | TRBJ1-1 | TRBV7-8 | TGTGCCAGCAGCTCCCACGGGACAGCCGACACTGAAGCTTTCTTT | CASSSHGTADTEAFF
many | . | TRBJ2-3 | TRBV20-1 | TGCAGTGCTAGAGATAAAGACGCGAGGAGGGCCGTTGAGACAGATACGCAGTATTTT | CSARDKDARRAVETDTQYF
. | TRBD1 | TRBJ2-7 | TRBV7-2 | TGTGCCAGCAGCTTAAGTATAGGGACAGGGGGCCACGAGCAGTACTTC | CASSLSIGTGGHEQYF
many | . | TRBJ2-7 | TRBV7-9 | TGTGCCAGCAGCTTTTCGGGAAACAACGAGCAGTACTTC | CASSFSGNNEQYF
many | . | TRBJ1-1 | TRBV7-2 | TGTGCCAGCAGTCCCGACAGGTTCTACACTGAAGCTTTCTTT | CASSPDRFYTEAFF
many | TRBD1 | TRBJ1-2 | TRBV12-3/TRBV12-4 | TGTGCCAGCAGCCGCGCCACTGCCGGACAGGGAAGCTATGGCTACACCTTC | CASSRATAGQGSYGYTF
. | . | TRBJ2-1 | TRBV27 | TGTGCCAGCAGTTTATCGAGGCGGGGTCTCTACAATGAGCAGTTCTTC | CASSLSRRGLYNEQFF
. | . | TRBJ2-1 | TRBV27 | TGTGCCAGCGGATTGGCCGGCAATGAGCAGTTCTTC | CASGLAGNEQFF
many | . | TRBJ1-2 | TRBV10-3 | TGTGCCATCAATCAGGGGAGCTATGGCTACACCTTC | CAINQGSYGYTF
few | TRBD1 | TRBJ2-7 | TRBV6-5 | TGTGCCAGCAGTTCCACCGGGACAGGCACCGAGCAGTACTTC | CASSSTGTGTEQYF
many | . | TRBJ2-3 | TRBV5-1 | TGCGCCAGCAGAAGGGAGCGCCTACTCACAGATACGCAGTATTTT | CASRRERLLTDTQYF
many | . | TRBJ2-7 | TRBV4-2 | TGTGCCAGCAGCCGTGAACAGGACTCCTACGAGCAGTACTTC | CASSREQDSYEQYF
few | . | TRBJ2-4 | TRBV6-2/TRBV6-3 | TGTGCCAGCAGTTACTGGACAGTTCAGGAGGGAAACATTCAGTACTTC | CASSYWTVQEGNIQYF
. | . | TRBJ2-5 | TRBV4-3 | TGCGCCAGCAGCCAAGGTCGGACAGCGGGCCAAGAGACCCAGTACTTC | CASSQGRTAGQETQYF
many | TRBD2 | TRBJ2-2 | TRBV7-2 | TGTGCCAGCAGCTCGGGGGGGGCTTCGAACACCGGGGAGCTGTTTTTT | CASSSGGASNTGELFF
many | . | TRBJ2-5 | TRBV7-2 | TGTGCCAGCAGCCGCCCTGGGACCCAGTACTTC | CASSRPGTQYF
many | TRBD1 | TRBJ1-2 | TRBV28 | TGTGCCAGCAGCAGGACAGGGGGAGTCTATGGCTACACCTTC | CASSRTGGVYGYTF
many | TRBD2 | TRBJ2-2 | TRBV29-1 | TGCAGCGTTGAATTGGGAGGGTCGAACACCGGGGAGCTGTTTTTT | CSVELGGSNTGELFF
many | . | TRBJ2-3 | TRBV5-1 | TGCGCCAGCAGTTCCGAGGGGTACGCAGATACGCAGTATTTT | CASSSEGYADTQYF
many | TRBD1 | TRBJ2-2 | TRBV5-1 | TGCGCCACCCCAGGGGGCCACGGGGAGCTGTTTTTT | CATPGGHGELFF
few | TRBD2 | TRBJ2-5 | TRBV9 | TGTGCCAGCACCGTTTGGGGGGGTTCGGAGACCCAGTACTTC | CASTVWGGSETQYF
many | . | TRBJ1-2 | TRBV5-1 | TGCGCCAGCAGCGCCGATCAGGGATCCTATGGCTACACCTTC | CASSADQGSYGYTF
many | . | TRBJ1-5 | TRBV10-3 | TGTGCCATCAGTGAGGGGGGCGGGTTTAGTCAGCCCCAGCATTTT | CAISEGGGFSQPQHF
few | . | TRBJ2-3 | TRBV27 | TGTGCCAGCACCCGGCTCCCTCCAGGGGCAGATACGCAGTATTTT | CASTRLPPGADTQYF
many | TRBD2 | TRBJ2-1 | TRBV3-1 | TGTGCCAGTGGGGGGGGGACTAGCGGAGATAAGCAGTTCTTC | CASGGGTSGDKQFF
many | . | TRBJ1-3 | TRBV9 | TGTGCCAGCAGCGTTGAGCCCGGGAATGGGGGTACTGGAAACACCATATATTTT | CASSVEPGNGGTGNTIYF
many | TRBD1 | TRBJ1-2 | TRBV7-2 | TGTGCCAGCAGCTTGATCGGGACAGGCTATGGCTACACCTTC | CASSLIGTGYGYTF
many | . | TRBJ2-3 | TRBV20-1 | TGCAGTGCTGAACAAGGCACAGATACGCAGTATTTT | CSAEQGTDTQYF
many | . | TRBJ2-7 | TRBV15 | TGTGCCACCAGCAGAGATTTGGACAGCTACGAGCAGTACTTC | CATSRDLDSYEQYF
many | . | TRBJ2-1 | TRBV29-1 | TGCAGCGTTGGACACTACAATGAGCAGTTCTTC | CSVGHYNEQFF
few | . | TRBJ1-6 | TRBV28 | TGTGCCAGCAGCAGTGGGAGGGGAGGGAGTTCACCCCTCCACTTT | CASSSGRGGSSPLHF
many | . | TRBJ1-5 | TRBV7-9 | TGTGCCAGCAGCTTAGACGAAGCCCGCCAGCCCCAGCATTTT | CASSLDEARQPQHF
many | . | TRBJ2-5 | TRBV5-6 | TGTGCCAGCAGCTTAAGACACTACCAAGAGACCCAGTACTTC | CASSLRHYQETQYF
many | TRBD1 | TRBJ1-1 | TRBV28 | TGTGCCAGCTGGGACAGGGGGCGGACTGAAGCTTTCTTT | CASWDRGRTEAFF
few | . | TRBJ2-5 | TRBV5-4 | TGTGCCAGCAGCTTGGTCACAGGGACTTTACAAGAGACCCAGTACTTC | CASSLVTGTLQETQYF
many | TRBD1 | TRBJ1-5 | TRBV20-1 | TGCAGTGCCACGCGGACAGGGATTAATCAGCCCCAGCATTTT | CSATRTGINQPQHF
many | . | TRBJ2-1 | TRBV4-1 | TGCGCCAGCAGCCAAGAACTCAGGCAATCCCCGAGGAATGAGCAGTTCTTC | CASSQELRQSPRNEQFF
many | . | TRBJ1-5 | TRBV7-2 | TGTGCCAGCAGCTTCACGGGCAATCAGCCCCAGCATTTT | CASSFTGNQPQHF
few | . | TRBJ2-7 | TRBV2 | TGTGCCGTCCCCCGGGACGGGCCCACCGAGCAGTACTTC | CAVPRDGPTEQYF
many | . | TRBJ1-1 | TRBV5-1 | TGCGCCAGCAGCTTGGCCGAAGGGAACACTGAAGCTTTCTTT | CASSLAEGNTEAFF
few | . | TRBJ1-3 | TRBV2 | TGTGCCAGCGGTACAAGCTCTGGAAACACCATATATTTT | CASGTSSGNTIYF
many | . | TRBJ2-7 | TRBV4-3 | TGCGCCAGCAGCCATCAAGTACCCTCCTACGAGCAGTACTTC | CASSHQVPSYEQYF
few | . | TRBJ2-1 | TRBV2 | TGTGCCAGCAGTGGGGCGCAGGGATGGGGCAATGAGCAGTTCTTC | CASSGAQGWGNEQFF
few | TRBD1 | TRBJ2-5 | TRBV4-3 | TGCGCCAGCAGCCAACCGGGACAGGGGAGGGAGACCCAGTACTTC | CASSQPGQGRETQYF
many | . | TRBJ1-1 | TRBV10-3 | TGTGCCTCAGGGTCACAGGGCACTGAAGCTTTCTTT | CASGSQGTEAFF
many | . | TRBJ1-4 | TRBV18 | TGTGCCAGCTCACCAAGCGAGGGCTGGGGTGAAAAACTGTTTTTT | CASSPSEGWGEKLFF